These T cell receptor beta chains were read from a single sample in a study of glioma-infiltrating T cells after dendritic cell vaccination. Using immunoSEQ multiplex PCR, the repertoire was profiled, and TCRdb retains in-frame clones only, with some absent. The repertoire consists of about 64,000 clones, with approximately 78% occurring once and the leading ten covering about 10%. The specimen comprised blood, sampled before dendritic cell vaccination. These receptors were taken from a human donor with glioblastoma. Each CDR3 is given with its conserved first and last residue. The D gene is left open where the match is weak. Rows give clone size only sometimes, using once, few, many, or a class for an expanded clone.

d_gene	len	j_gene	v_gene	abundance	CDR3aa	CDR3nt
TRBD2	16	TRBJ2-5	TRBV5-4	NA	CASSLSTSGYQETQYF	TGTGCCAGCAGCCTATCGACTAGCGGGTACCAAGAGACCCAGTACTTC
NA	13	TRBJ2-7	TRBV9	NA	CASSVDGNYEQYF	TGTGCCAGCAGCGTAGATGGCAACTACGAGCAGTACTTC
TRBD1	17	TRBJ2-1	TRBV18	once	CASSYPTTGTGLNEQFF	TGTGCCAGCTCCTACCCGACTACCGGGACAGGGTTGAATGAGCAGTTCTTC
NA	15	TRBJ1-5	TRBV7-9	NA	CASSPQGGQSQPQHF	TGTGCCAGCAGTCCACAGGGTGGGCAGAGCCAGCCCCAGCATTTT
NA	14	TRBJ2-7	TRBV5-1	NA	CASTGTSGSYEQYF	TGCGCCAGCACCGGGACATCTGGCTCCTACGAGCAGTACTTC
NA	13	TRBJ1-4	TRBV19	NA	CAVSGQSNEKLFF	TGTGCCGTCTCCGGACAGTCTAATGAAAAACTGTTTTTT
TRBD1	15	TRBJ1-1	TRBV6-6	NA	CASSSRTGKDPGAFF	TGTGCCAGCAGTTCAAGGACAGGGAAGGACCCGGGGGCTTTCTTT
TRBD1	16	TRBJ2-3	TRBV7-9	NA	CASSFFTGQGKDTQYF	TGTGCCAGCAGCTTCTTTACGGGACAGGGAAAAGATACGCAGTATTTT
TRBD1	14	TRBJ1-5	TRBV18	NA	CASSPSTGVVAQHF	TGTGCCAGCTCACCTTCGACAGGGGTCGTGGCCCAGCATTTT
NA	17	TRBJ2-3	TRBV6-1	NA	CASSGQRSTGWADTQYF	TGTGCCAGCAGTGGACAACGTAGCACAGGGTGGGCAGATACGCAGTATTTT
NA	18	TRBJ2-7	TRBV28	once	CASSSGVAATRFSYEQYF	TGTGCCAGCAGTTCGGGTGTGGCAGCAACCCGATTCTCCTACGAGCAGTACTTC
TRBD2	15	TRBJ2-3	TRBV15	few	CATSGSGSRTDTQYF	TGTGCCACCAGCGGGAGCGGGAGCCGCACAGATACGCAGTATTTT
TRBD1	14	TRBJ2-5	TRBV6-5	NA	CASSRRTGQETQYF	TGTGCCAGCAGCCGACGGACAGGTCAAGAGACCCAGTACTTC
NA	15	TRBJ2-1	TRBV9	NA	CASSVAGRGHNEQFF	TGTGCCAGCAGCGTAGCGGGCAGGGGACACAATGAGCAGTTCTTC
TRBD2	13	TRBJ2-5	TRBV30	NA	CAWSGGLAETQYF	TGTGCCTGGAGTGGGGGACTAGCAGAGACCCAGTACTTC
NA	13	TRBJ1-5	TRBV4-1	few	CASSQGLYQPQHF	TGCGCCAGCAGCCAAGGGCTTTATCAGCCCCAGCATTTT
NA	15	TRBJ2-1	TRBV5-1	NA	CASMEGTPSYNEQFF	TGCGCCAGCATGGAAGGGACTCCCTCCTACAATGAGCAGTTCTTC
TRBD1	15	TRBJ2-5	TRBV29-1	NA	CSVEPGQGASETQYF	TGCAGCGTTGAACCGGGACAGGGGGCGTCGGAGACCCAGTACTTC
TRBD1	15	TRBJ1-1	TRBV2	NA	CASSESEGAYTEAFF	TGTGCCAGCAGTGAGTCGGAGGGGGCGTACACTGAAGCTTTCTTT
NA	15	TRBJ2-1	TRBV7-2	once	CASSSLGDVGNEQFF	TGTGCCAGCAGCTCCCTAGGAGATGTCGGCAATGAGCAGTTCTTC
NA	14	TRBJ2-7	TRBV5-4	NA	CASSPLQGPYEQYF	TGTGCCAGCAGCCCCCTACAGGGTCCCTACGAGCAGTACTTC
NA	14	TRBJ2-7	TRBV30	NA	CAWSVRGFSYEQYF	TGTGCCTGGAGTGTACGAGGGTTCTCCTACGAGCAGTACTTC
NA	14	TRBJ1-2	TRBV5-4	NA	CASSPDGGNYGYTF	TGTGCCAGCAGCCCCGATGGGGGCAACTATGGCTACACCTTC
TRBD2	16	TRBJ2-5	TRBV5-1	NA	CASSPGTSGGAETQYF	TGCGCCAGCAGCCCGGGGACTAGCGGGGGGGCAGAGACCCAGTACTTC
TRBD1	15	TRBJ1-2	TRBV7-9	NA	CASSLPPGQGAGYTF	TGTGCCAGCAGCTTACCCCCGGGACAGGGTGCCGGCTACACCTTC
NA	13	TRBJ1-2	TRBV2	NA	CASSSRDNYGYTF	TGTGCCAGCAGTTCCCGGGATAACTATGGCTACACCTTC
TRBD1	15	TRBJ1-2	TRBV4-2	NA	CASSQGRDRPYGYTF	TGTGCCAGCAGCCAAGGGCGGGACAGGCCTTATGGCTACACCTTC
NA	11	TRBJ2-5	TRBV19	NA	CASSTGETQYF	TGTGCCAGTAGTACGGGGGAGACCCAGTACTTC
NA	16	TRBJ2-1	TRBV5-1	NA	CASSLGRYSSYNEQFF	TGCGCCAGCAGCTTGGGCCGCTACAGCTCCTACAATGAGCAGTTCTTC
TRBD1	14	TRBJ1-2	TRBV28	NA	CASTGQGTGGGYTF	TGTGCCAGCACCGGACAGGGTACGGGTGGCGGCTACACCTTC
NA	14	TRBJ1-2	TRBV10-3	NA	CAITAGPNNYGYTF	TGTGCCATCACGGCGGGGCCTAATAACTATGGCTACACCTTC
NA	15	TRBJ1-6	TRBV7-8	NA	CASSVNRFRNSPLHF	TGTGCCAGCAGCGTCAACAGGTTCCGAAATTCACCCCTCCACTTT
TRBD2	16	TRBJ2-7	TRBV6-6	NA	CASSYGRGGLVYEQYF	TGTGCCAGCAGTTACGGGCGGGGGGGCCTTGTCTACGAGCAGTACTTC
NA	15	TRBJ1-6	TRBV27	few	CASSFRDPANSPLHF	TGTGCCAGCAGTTTCAGGGATCCCGCTAATTCACCCCTCCACTTT
NA	15	TRBJ1-6	TRBV6-6	NA	CASNKKGDTSSPLHF	TGTGCCAGCAACAAAAAAGGGGACACTAGTTCACCCCTCCACTTT
TRBD1	16	TRBJ2-7	TRBV4-1	once	CASSQEPGRGLYEQYF	TGCGCCAGCAGCCAAGAGCCGGGCAGGGGGCTTTACGAGCAGTACTTC
TRBD1	13	TRBJ1-2	TRBV19	few	CASSDDRARGYTF	TGTGCCAGTAGCGACGACAGGGCTCGAGGCTACACCTTC
TRBD2	15	TRBJ2-2	TRBV9	NA	CASSVGGGAGAQLFF	TGTGCCAGCAGCGTAGGCGGGGGGGCGGGCGCGCAGCTGTTTTTT
NA	17	TRBJ1-3	TRBV2	NA	CASSEGGGQNSGNTIYF	TGTGCCAGCAGTGAAGGGGGAGGGCAGAACTCTGGAAACACCATATATTTT
NA	14	TRBJ2-3	TRBV5-4	NA	CASSPGRYTDTQYF	TGTGCCAGCAGCCCCGGGAGATACACAGATACGCAGTATTTT